Listed here are 5 T cell receptor beta chains from one sample, sequenced in a study of monozygotic twins with inflammatory bowel disease. From the 5' RACE reads, TCRdb lists one entry per CDR3 protein and no DNA. The repertoire table contains 300,000 to 350,000 distinct CDR3 sequences. Sequences were obtained from blood. These receptors were obtained from a human donor with ulcerative colitis or Crohn's disease, or a healthy co-twin of an affected twin (not recorded which).

This sequence joins TRBV5-1 and TRBJ2-1; TCRdb lists TRBD2, though no DNA is available to test this call. There are 18 residues in the CDR3. Germline V lookup: CDR1 SGHRS, CDR2 YFSETQ. CDR3 amino acids: CASSPGLAGLAAYNEQFF.

V gene TRBV11-1 combines with J gene TRBJ1-1; TCRdb returns TRBD1, unconfirmable since there is no DNA. The CDR3 extends over 18 amino acids. Per germline, CDR1 SGHAT and CDR2 FQDESV (reference sequence). The CDR3 sequence: CASNLPGQGAGGGTEAFF.

This sequence joins TRBV12-3 or TRBV12-4 and TRBJ2-3; without DNA, the TCRdb call of TRBD2 cannot be checked. CDR3 size: 11 residues. CDR3: CASSRFGGEYF.

The chain is built from TRBV20-1 and TRBJ1-1; TCRdb outputs TRBD1, but without DNA this stays unchecked. Germline values: CDR1 DFQATT, CDR2 SNEGSKA (reference sequence). CDR3 length: 14 residues. The CDR3: CSATYQGEITEAFF.

The J gene is TRBJ2-1, the V gene TRBV7-2; TCRdb's assignment of TRBD1 cannot be checked, as there is no DNA. From germline, CDR1 is SGHTA and CDR2 FQGNSA. This CDR3 comprises 15 residues. CDR3 sequence: CASSLWGWDVNEQFF.